The entry that follows covers one T cell receptor (beta chain) sequence. This record comes from a study of blood T cell repertoires in COVID-19. Study-level information: Specimens from acute and convalescent COVID-19 originated in the United States, Italy and Spain. Sources were T cells, B-cell-depleted T cells, or PBMCs; the material itself was cDNA or gDNA.

Germline assignment: CDR1 MNHNS and CDR2 SASEGT. CDR3 size: 15 residues. Trimming at V came to 2 bases and at J to 4 bases, leaving 6 bases not matched to a gene. In the authors' workflow: Amplification of reference gene primers provided the estimated nucleated cell counts. Libraries were prepared by immunoSEQ multiplex PCR; TCRdb keeps only in-frame clonotypes and omits some of them. From that table come the V and J calls and clone size; the DNA was used to work out D and trimming. The table lists 250,000 to 350,000 clones, 70% to 90% of them singletons. This receptor was identified in a woman aged 45-65 years with active or convalescent COVID-19. V gene TRBV6-1 combines with J gene TRBJ2-7; 9 bases map to TRBD1. Sequencing was carried out using peripheral blood. CDR3 sequence: CASSEWGTGIYEQYF. The CDR3 nucleotides read TGTGCCAGCAGTGAATGGGGGACAGGGATTTACGAGCAGTACTTC.